This T cell receptor (beta chain) was captured by sequencing in a study of T cell responses to AZD1222 COVID-19 vaccine. The CDR3 is 18 residues long. V lost 3 bases and J lost 1, with 19 bases in between. CDR1 is LNHDA, CDR2 SQIVND, per germline (reference sequence). TCRdb keeps only in-frame clones here, not all; method: immunoSEQ multiplex PCR. The data contain 150,000 to 190,000 clones, 70% to 90% of them seen just once; the ten biggest clones take up over 6%. Comments on this clone: Its antigen is unidentified.

Study outcomes and limitations: Spike-specific TCR breadth and depth were elevated following two AZD1222 doses. Reportedly, nearly half of unique spike TCRs recognized epitopes outside B.1.351/B.1.1.7 mutations. Baseline seropositivity characterized only a handful of AZD1222 recipients. The donor cohort was predominantly white British with a female majority, and clonal diversity may have been underestimated.

The material was peripheral blood, obtained after recovery from COVID-19. This chain links TRBV19 with TRBJ1-5, with D possibly being TRBD1 (6 bases). This clonotype originated in an adult who had recovered from COVID-19. CDR3 sequence: CASSIRGRASISNQPQHF. The CDR3 coding sequence is TGTGCCAGTAGTATCCGGGGGCGGGCATCTATAAGCAATCAGCCCCAGCATTTT.